Listed here are 18 T cell receptor beta chains from one sample, sequenced in a study of cytomegalovirus exposure and HLA in healthy donors. Use of 60 Vbeta and 13 Jbeta primers characterized the PCR. TCRdb keeps only in-frame clones here, not all; method: immunoSEQ multiplex PCR. The data hold approximately 100,000 clones, with 60% to 85% observed a single time. The sequenced sample consisted of PBMCs. All receptors derive from a female donor in good health and CMV-seronegative.

The chain employs TRBV11-2 and TRBJ2-7; D remains unclear. Germline CDR1 is SGHAT and CDR2 is FQNNGV. This CDR3 contains 11 residues. Between the trimmed V and J ends, which lost 5 bases and 3 bases, there was a span of 5 bases. CDR3 loop: CASSQFYEQYF. In DNA form, the CDR3 reads TGTGCCAGCAGCCAATTCTACGAGCAGTACTTC.

This clone was found a few times. The chain couples TRBV5-1 to TRBJ1-4, with 8 bases identical to TRBD1. Looked up from germline, CDR1 is SGHRS and CDR2 is YFSETQ. The length of the CDR3 is 16 residues. V lost 0 bases to trimming and J lost 3 bases; unmatched junction nucleotides: 4. This CDR3 reads CASSLAPQGANEKLFF. CDR3 in DNA: TGCGCCAGCAGCTTGGCCCCACAGGGGGCTAATGAAAAACTGTTTTTT.

This chain uses TRBV5-1 with TRBJ2-1, with TRBD2 identical over 11 bases. Germline V gene sequence: CDR1 SGHRS, CDR2 YFSETQ. V lost 4 bases and J lost 4; bases outside the gene matches: 7. The CDR3 is 16 residues long. Here the CDR3 reads CASSPPIAGGYNEQFF. The CDR3 DNA reads TGCGCCAGCAGCCCTCCTATAGCGGGGGGGTACAATGAGCAGTTCTTC.

This chain joins TRBV10-3 and TRBJ2-5; TRBD1 matches at 8 bases. V shed 7 bases, J shed 7 bases, and the junction held 5 bases outside the gene matches. The CDR3 runs 12 residues. The germline CDR1 and CDR2 sequences are ENHRY and SYGVKD. The CDR3 DNA reads TGTGCCATCACTAACGGGACAGGGACCCAGTACTTC. It translates to CAITNGTGTQYF.

The chain links TRBV5-1 to TRBJ2-5, with 7 bases identical to TRBD2. The CDR3 extends over 14 amino acids. Germline V gene sequence: CDR1 SGHRS, CDR2 YFSETQ. V lost 0 bases, J lost 9 bases, and 8 bases stayed unmatched. The CDR3 region is CASSLVRGDEAQYF. CDR3 coding DNA: TGCGCCAGCAGCTTGGTACGGGGGGACGAGGCCCAGTACTTC.

The rearrangement joins TRBV18 to TRBJ1-3; 9 positions match TRBD1. Germline V gives CDR1 KGHSH, CDR2 LQKENI. Trimming removed 0 bases from V and 0 bases from J; junction bases left unmatched: 3. The CDR3 loop spans 17 amino acids. This chain's CDR3 is CASSPPGQGLSGNTIYF. As DNA, the CDR3 is TGTGCCAGCTCACCACCGGGACAGGGCCTCTCTGGAAACACCATATATTTT.

This chain uses TRBV7-2 with TRBJ2-5; 10 bases match TRBD2. This CDR3 comprises 17 residues. Germline lookup yields CDR1 SGHTA and CDR2 FQGNSA. J gave up 4 bases and V 5 bases, and 13 bases lay outside the gene matches. This chain's CDR3 is CASSVGLSGGAGETQYF. The CDR3 DNA is TGTGCCAGCAGCGTTGGCCTAAGCGGGGGGGCTGGAGAGACCCAGTACTTC.

The CDR3 loop is CASSFVPRSSYNEQFF. CDR3 in DNA: TGTGCCAGCAGCTTCGTCCCGCGGAGCTCCTACAATGAGCAGTTCTTC. The rearrangement uses TRBV11-2 and TRBJ2-1; D unresolved. The V end lost 3 bases, the J end lost 0 bases, and 12 bases lay between the germline ends. CDR1 is SGHAT, CDR2 FQNNGV, per germline. The CDR3 loop spans 16 amino acids.

The gene calls are TRBV18 and TRBJ2-5; TRBD2 matches 8 bases. The length of the CDR3 is 15 residues. Germline V gives CDR1 KGHSH, CDR2 LQKENI. Trimming cost V 5 bases and J 2 bases; bases outside gene matches: 7. CDR3 DNA: TGTGCCAGCTCATCCAAACTAGCGGATCAAGAGACCCAGTACTTC. The encoded protein is CASSSKLADQETQYF.

The chain recombines TRBV19 with TRBJ1-5; D uncertain. The CDR3 length is 14 residues. Germline CDR1 is LNHDA and CDR2 is SQIVND (reference sequence). Deletions cut 5 bases from V and 4 bases from J, with 12 bases between. CDR3 nucleotide sequence: TGTGCCAGTAGTCGCCGCGGCCCGAATCAGCCCCAGCATTTT. Translation: CASSRRGPNQPQHF.

The chain combines TRBV5-6 with TRBJ1-6; a weak D match, TRBD1 (5 bases). Trimming removed 3 bases at V and 1 base at J, with 11 bases between. The CDR3 is 16 amino acids. The V gene's germline CDR1 is SGHDT and CDR2 YYEEEE. The CDR3 reads CASSSKTASYNSPLHF. The CDR3 region has the DNA TGTGCCAGCAGCTCAAAGACAGCATCCTATAATTCACCCCTCCACTTT.

The chain combines TRBV4-3 with TRBJ1-1, with D hard to call. Trimming pared 2 bases from V and 3 bases from J, leaving 13 bases between. Looked up from germline, CDR1 is LGHNA and CDR2 is YSLEER. The CDR3 is 15 amino acids. CDR3 sequence reads: CASSQFSSGYTEAFF. CDR3 bases: TGCGCCAGCAGCCAATTTAGTTCAGGTTACACTGAAGCTTTCTTT.

J is TRBJ2-1 and V is TRBV6-1; TRBD1 is a possible D gene (5 bases). The CDR3 totals 14 residues. Germline CDR1 is MNHNS and CDR2 is SASEGT. The CDR3 bases are TGTGCGACAGAGTGGGGCGCCGGCTACAATGAGCAGTTCTTC. Its protein product is CATEWGAGYNEQFF.

This clone has more than one count but fewer than ten. This chain links TRBV5-1 with TRBJ1-3; D is unclear. Germline V gene sequence: CDR1 SGHRS, CDR2 YFSETQ. The CDR3 runs 11 residues. The V end lost 4 bases, the J end lost 7 bases, and 6 bases lay between the germline ends. The CDR3 sequence: CASSNSNTIYF. The CDR3, as DNA: TGCGCCAGCAGCAACAGTAACACCATATATTTT.

The rearrangement links TRBV7-9 to TRBJ2-3, with TRBD1 as a possible D gene (6 bases). Trimming left V 4 bases short and J 5 bases short, with 13 bases between. Looked up from germline, CDR1 is SEHNR and CDR2 is FQNEAQ (reference sequence). This CDR3 has 14 residues. The CDR3 reads CASSSLGAVDTQYF. The CDR3 nucleotides are TGTGCCAGCAGCTCCCTGGGGGCCGTAGATACGCAGTATTTT.

V is TRBV27 and J is TRBJ1-1; TRBD1 matches at 8 bases. The CDR3 sequence is 14 residues long. Germline trimming cut 6 bases from V and 1 base from J; bases unmatched to any gene: 4. Germline V gene sequence: CDR1 MNHEY, CDR2 SMNVEV (reference sequence). The CDR3 bases are TGTGCCAGCAGGTTGGGACAGGAGAACACTGAAGCTTTCTTT. Translation: CASRLGQENTEAFF.

This chain links TRBV4-1 with TRBJ2-5; the D gene is possibly TRBD2 (7 bases). The CDR3 contains 16 residues. The germline V gene has CDR1 MGHRA and CDR2 YSYEKL. The ends were cut back, 1 base at V and 5 bases at J, with 17 bases in the middle. CDR3 coding DNA: TGCGCCAGCAGCCAAGTAGGCGGGGGCCTGGAGGAGACCCAGTACTTC. It specifies CASSQVGGGLEETQYF.

The rearrangement links TRBV11-1 to TRBJ1-1, with no clear D. This CDR3 has 13 amino acids. The V end was cut by 0 bases, the J end by 6 bases, with 8 bases between. The germline V gene has CDR1 SGHAT and CDR2 FQDESV (reference sequence). This chain's CDR3 is CASSLATGAEAFF. The CDR3 DNA sequence: TGTGCCAGCAGCTTAGCGACGGGAGCTGAAGCTTTCTTT.